This T cell receptor (beta chain) emerged from a study of regulatory dendritic cells for organ transplantation. The CDR3 consists of 13 residues. The V segment lost 6 bases and the J segment 11 bases; nucleotides outside the gene matches: 11. Germline V gene data show CDR1 as MNHEY and CDR2 as SVGAGI. TCRdb keeps only in-frame clones here, not all; method: immunoSEQ multiplex PCR. The sample lists just under 30,000 clones, almost 80% seen once, with 2% to 2.5% in the top ten. This sequence joins TRBV6-5 and TRBJ1-1; 8 nucleotides match TRBD1. What was sequenced was memory CD4+ T cells from blood. Subset meaning: CD45RO+ memory T cells. The clonotype originates from a human donor in good health. CDR3 sequence (DNA): TGTGCCAGCAGCCGACGACAGGGGCACGGGGCTTTCTTT. It is translated as CASSRRQGHGAFF.